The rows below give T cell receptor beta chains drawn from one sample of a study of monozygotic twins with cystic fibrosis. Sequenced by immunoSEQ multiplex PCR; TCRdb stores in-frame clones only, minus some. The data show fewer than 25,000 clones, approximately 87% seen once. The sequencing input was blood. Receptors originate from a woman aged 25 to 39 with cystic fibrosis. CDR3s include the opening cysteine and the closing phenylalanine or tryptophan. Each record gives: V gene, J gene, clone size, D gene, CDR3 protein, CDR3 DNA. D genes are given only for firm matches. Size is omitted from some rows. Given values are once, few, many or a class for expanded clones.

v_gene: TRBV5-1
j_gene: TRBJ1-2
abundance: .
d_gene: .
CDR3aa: CASSPSGGNGYTF
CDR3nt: TGCGCCAGCAGCCCTAGCGGGGGGAATGGCTACACCTTC

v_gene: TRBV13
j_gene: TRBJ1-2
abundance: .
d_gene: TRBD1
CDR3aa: CASSSWTGPYGYTF
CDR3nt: TGTGCCAGCAGCAGCTGGACAGGGCCCTATGGCTACACCTTC

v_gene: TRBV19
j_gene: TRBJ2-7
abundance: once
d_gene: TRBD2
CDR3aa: CASSIDLASGGYEQYF
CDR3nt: TGTGCCAGTAGTATAGATCTGGCTAGCGGGGGCTACGAGCAGTACTTC

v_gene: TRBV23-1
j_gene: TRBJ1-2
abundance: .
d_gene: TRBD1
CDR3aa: CASSQKGDRDRVFYGYTF
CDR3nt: TGCGCCAGCAGTCAAAAGGGGGACCGGGACAGGGTGTTCTATGGCTACACCTTC

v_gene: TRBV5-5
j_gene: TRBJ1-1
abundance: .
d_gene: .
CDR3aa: CASSLPGMNTEAFF
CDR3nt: TGTGCCAGCAGCTTACCAGGGATGAACACTGAAGCTTTCTTT

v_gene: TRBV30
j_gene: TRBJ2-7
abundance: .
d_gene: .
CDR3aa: CAYLSGVHEQYF
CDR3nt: TGTGCCTATCTGAGTGGGGTCCACGAGCAGTACTTC

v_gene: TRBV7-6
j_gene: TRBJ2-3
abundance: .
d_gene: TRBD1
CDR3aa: CASSLGTGGPDTQYF
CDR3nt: TGTGCCAGCAGCTTAGGGACAGGGGGCCCAGATACGCAGTATTTT

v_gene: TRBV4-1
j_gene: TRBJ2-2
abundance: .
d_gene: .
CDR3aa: CASSQEGPPGELFF
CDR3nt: TGCGCCAGCAGCCAAGAAGGCCCTCCCGGGGAGCTGTTTTTT

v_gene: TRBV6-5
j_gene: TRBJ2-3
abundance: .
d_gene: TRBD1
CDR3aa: CASRPPGGPDTQYF
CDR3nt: TGTGCCAGCAGACCCCCAGGGGGTCCAGATACGCAGTATTTT

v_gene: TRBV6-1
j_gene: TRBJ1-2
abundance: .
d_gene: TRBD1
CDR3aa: CASSEGRGYYGYTF
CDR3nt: TGTGCCAGCAGTGAAGGCAGGGGGTACTATGGCTACACCTTC

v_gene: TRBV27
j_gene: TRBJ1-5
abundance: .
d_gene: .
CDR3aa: CASSVYWGQPQHF
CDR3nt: TGTGCCAGCAGTGTCTATTGGGGTCAGCCCCAGCATTTT

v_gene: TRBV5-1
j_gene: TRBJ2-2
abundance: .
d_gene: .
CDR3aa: CASSFTGPTGELFF
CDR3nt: TGCGCCAGCAGCTTTACAGGGCCCACCGGGGAGCTGTTTTTT

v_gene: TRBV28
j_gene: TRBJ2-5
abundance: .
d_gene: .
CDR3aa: CASSWAKTQYF
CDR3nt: TGTGCCAGCAGTTGGGCGAAGACCCAGTACTTC

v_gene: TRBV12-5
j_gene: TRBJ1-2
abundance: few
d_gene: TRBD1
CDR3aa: CASGADRGDGYTF
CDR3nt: TGTGCTAGTGGGGCCGACAGGGGAGATGGCTACACCTTC

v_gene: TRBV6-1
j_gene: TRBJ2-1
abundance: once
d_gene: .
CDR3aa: CASSYGKQFF
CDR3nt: TGTGCCAGCAGTTACGGTAAGCAGTTCTTC

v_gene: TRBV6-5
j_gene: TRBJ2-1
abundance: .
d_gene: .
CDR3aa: CASSYRGAAYNEQFF
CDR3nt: TGTGCCAGCAGTTACCGAGGGGCTGCGTACAATGAGCAGTTCTTC

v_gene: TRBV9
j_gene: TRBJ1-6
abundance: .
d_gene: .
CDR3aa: CASSVEEASPLHF
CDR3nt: TGTGCCAGCAGCGTAGAAGAGGCCTCACCCCTCCACTTT

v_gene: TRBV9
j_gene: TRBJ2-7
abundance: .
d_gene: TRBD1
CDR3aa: CASSTGGGSSYEQYF
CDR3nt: TGTGCCAGCAGCACAGGGGGTGGATCGTCCTACGAGCAGTACTTC

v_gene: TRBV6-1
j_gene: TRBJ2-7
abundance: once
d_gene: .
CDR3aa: CASSEAPHWYEQYF
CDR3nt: TGTGCCAGCAGTGAAGCCCCCCACTGGTACGAGCAGTACTTC

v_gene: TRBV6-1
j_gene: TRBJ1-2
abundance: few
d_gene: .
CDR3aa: CASSTRQVGGYTF
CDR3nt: TGTGCCAGCAGTACAAGACAGGTCGGTGGCTACACCTTC

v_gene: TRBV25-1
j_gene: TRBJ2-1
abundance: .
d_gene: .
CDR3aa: CASIADKEGNEQFF
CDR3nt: TGTGCCAGCATAGCAGACAAGGAAGGCAATGAGCAGTTCTTC

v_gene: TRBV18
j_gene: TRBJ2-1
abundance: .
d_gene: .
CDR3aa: CASSPPHRDEQFF
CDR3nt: TGTGCCAGCTCACCACCGCACAGGGATGAGCAGTTCTTC

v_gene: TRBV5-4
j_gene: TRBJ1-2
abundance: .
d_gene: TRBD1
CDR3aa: CASSIDRVLFGYTF
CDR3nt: TGTGCCAGCAGCATAGACAGGGTCCTATTTGGCTACACCTTC

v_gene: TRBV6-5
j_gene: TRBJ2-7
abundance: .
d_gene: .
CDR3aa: CAVGTAGHEQYF
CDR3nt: TGTGCCGTCGGGACCGCCGGCCACGAGCAGTACTTC

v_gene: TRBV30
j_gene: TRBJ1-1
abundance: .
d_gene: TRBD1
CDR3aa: CAWSPGTGTEAFF
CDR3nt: TGTGCCTGGAGTCCCGGGACAGGAACTGAAGCTTTCTTT

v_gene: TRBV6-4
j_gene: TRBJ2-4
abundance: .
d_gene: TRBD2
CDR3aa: CAFTSGGADTKNIQYF
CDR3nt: TGTGCTTTTACTAGCGGGGGGGCTGATACCAAAAACATTCAGTACTTC

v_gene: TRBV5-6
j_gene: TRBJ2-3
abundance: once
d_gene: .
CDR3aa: CASSLKDTQYF
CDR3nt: TGTGCCAGCAGCCTAAAAGATACGCAGTATTTT

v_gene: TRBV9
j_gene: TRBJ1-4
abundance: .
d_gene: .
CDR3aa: CASSANETVATNEKLFF
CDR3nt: TGTGCCAGCAGCGCGAATGAGACGGTTGCAACTAATGAAAAACTGTTTTTT